This TCR beta chain came from a study of blood T cell repertoires in COVID-19. About the study: There were acute and convalescent COVID-19 samples, and they came from the United States, Italy and Spain.

Some clones are missing from TCRdb's copy, which holds only in-frame ones; the method was immunoSEQ multiplex PCR. The table includes over 250,000 clones, roughly nine tenths detected once. CDR1 is SGHKS, CDR2 YYEKEE, per germline (reference sequence). The V segment lost 0 bases and the J segment 2 bases; nucleotides outside the gene matches: 4. The CDR3 length is 15 residues. The V call is TRBV5-5, the J call TRBJ2-7; the match to TRBD2 covers 8 bases. The sample taken for sequencing was PBMCs or T cells enriched from blood (not recorded which). This TCR was sampled from a woman between 50 and 59 years old who had recovered from COVID-19. The CDR3 here is CASSLATSGTYEQYF. The CDR3 coding sequence is TGTGCCAGCAGCTTGGCCACTAGCGGAACCTACGAGCAGTACTTC.